The 27 T cell receptor beta chains given below trace back to one sample, sequenced in a study of blood T cell repertoires in COVID-19. Generated by immunoSEQ multiplex PCR, the TCRdb table keeps only in-frame clones and is missing some. The sample carries about 150,000 clones, about nine tenths recorded once. The sample consisted of peripheral blood. These receptors all come from a woman in her sixties with active or convalescent COVID-19.

This chain connects TRBV19 to TRBJ2-2; perhaps TRBD1 as D (5 bases). The CDR3 covers 15 residues. Germline V lookup: CDR1 LNHDA, CDR2 SQIVND (reference sequence). Between the trimmed V and J ends, which lost 2 bases and 7 bases, there was a span of 14 bases. In DNA, the CDR3 is TGTGCCAGTAGTATACGTCAGGGAACAAACGGGGAGCTGTTTTTT. Amino acids: CASSIRQGTNGELFF.

The CDR3 reads CSVSTNTGELFF. The CDR3 DNA sequence: TGCAGCGTTTCAACGAACACCGGGGAGCTGTTTTTT. The chain employs TRBV29-1 and TRBJ2-2; D is undetermined. CDR3 size: 12 residues. Deletions cut 5 bases from V and 0 bases from J, with 4 bases between. From germline, CDR1 is SQVTM and CDR2 ANQGSEA.

There are a few counts of this clone. The chain uses TRBV4-1 and TRBJ1-6; 7 bases match TRBD1. The V gene end was trimmed by 4 bases and the J gene end by 7 bases; junction bases not matched to a gene: 7. CDR3 length equals 15 residues. Looked up from germline, CDR1 is MGHRA and CDR2 is YSYEKL. CDR3 loop: CASSRKTGDNSPLHF. The CDR3 nucleotides are TGCGCCAGCAGCCGAAAAACAGGGGACAATTCACCCCTCCACTTT.

The rearrangement uses TRBV27 and TRBJ1-2, with 7 bases matching TRBD1. V lost 7 bases to trimming and J lost 3 bases; unmatched junction nucleotides: 2. This CDR3 is built from 12 residues. CDR1 and CDR2 from the germline V gene are MNHEY and SMNVEV (reference sequence). CDR3 loop: CASKTGDYGYTF. CDR3 nucleotide sequence: TGTGCCAGCAAAACAGGGGACTATGGCTACACCTTC.

This chain connects TRBV2 to TRBJ2-3, with 8 bases that match TRBD1. After removal of 7 bases from V and 0 bases from J, the junction contained 6 bases not matched to a gene. The CDR3 spans 15 residues. Germline V gene sequence: CDR1 SNHLY, CDR2 FYNNEI. This CDR3 reads CASTTDRVSTDTQYF. In nucleotides, the CDR3 is TGTGCCAGCACTACGGACAGGGTCAGCACAGATACGCAGTATTTT.

The gene calls are TRBV10-1 and TRBJ2-7; a possible D gene is TRBD2 (7 bases). Germline CDR1 is WNHNN and CDR2 is SYGVQD (reference sequence). V lost 6 bases to trimming and J lost 0 bases, with 12 bases between them. The CDR3 has 14 residues. CDR3 amino acids: CASRGGAPSYEQYF. The CDR3 region has the DNA TGCGCCAGCAGGGGGGGGGCTCCCTCCTACGAGCAGTACTTC.

This clone was found a few times. This chain's CDR3 is CASRYTRNTEAFF. For the CDR3, the DNA is TGTGCCAGCAGATATACACGGAACACTGAAGCTTTCTTT. The chain combines TRBV12-3 or TRBV12-4 with TRBJ1-1; D remains ambiguous. This CDR3 is built from 13 residues. V was pared by 6 bases and J by 1 base, with 9 bases between.

The V call is TRBV6-5, the J call TRBJ1-3; perhaps TRBD1 as D (6 bases). The CDR3 covers 14 residues. V lost 6 bases, J lost 4 bases, and 13 bases lay in between. Germline V CDR1 and CDR2: MNHEY, SVGAGI. The CDR3 sequence: CASSMTGDGNTIYF. DNA of the CDR3: TGTGCCAGCAGCATGACAGGAGACGGAAACACCATATATTTT.

The chain carries TRBV4-3 and TRBJ2-2; the match to TRBD2 covers 9 bases. This CDR3 has 17 amino acids. Germline CDR1 reads LGHNA; CDR2 reads YSLEER. J lost 1 base, V lost 0 bases, and 3 bases had no gene match. The CDR3 loop is CASSQDHSGGNTGELFF. DNA of the CDR3: TGCGCCAGCAGCCAAGATCATAGCGGGGGGAACACCGGGGAGCTGTTTTTT.

This sequence joins TRBV19 and TRBJ1-1; a possible D gene is TRBD1 (6 bases). The V end lost 6 bases, the J end lost 5 bases, and 19 bases lay between the germline ends. The CDR3 has 15 residues. Germline V gives CDR1 LNHDA, CDR2 SQIVND (reference sequence). The DNA of the CDR3 is TGTGCCAGTAGGAGAAAACAGGGCGGTGGGACTGAAGCTTTCTTT. Translation: CASRRKQGGGTEAFF.

This clone has only a few counts. V and J are TRBV2 and TRBJ2-1; 9 nucleotides agree with TRBD1. Germline lookup yields CDR1 SNHLY and CDR2 FYNNEI. After removal of 3 bases from V and 8 bases from J, the junction contained 2 bases not matched to a gene. This CDR3 region has 13 residues. CDR3 loop: CASSEDRGYEQFF. For the CDR3, the DNA is TGTGCCAGCAGTGAGGACAGGGGATATGAGCAGTTCTTC. The entire variable domain, with the rest obtained from reference TRBV2 and TRBJ2-1, is as follows: EPEVTQTPSHQVTQMGQEVILRCVPISNHLYFYWYRQILGQKVEFLVSFYNNEISEKSEIFDDQFSVERPDGSNFTLKIRSTKLEDSAMYFCASSEDRGYEQFFGPGTRLTVL.

The V gene is TRBV18, the J gene TRBJ1-1; D possibly corresponds to TRBD1 (6 bases). V lost 0 bases and J lost 5, with 13 bases in between. Germline-derived CDR1 and CDR2 are KGHSH and LQKENI. The CDR3 loop spans 15 amino acids. The CDR3 region has the DNA TGTGCCAGCTCACCACCTCAAGGGGGATGGACTGAAGCTTTCTTT. Translation gives CASSPPQGGWTEAFF.

V usage is TRBV11-2 and J usage is TRBJ2-2; TRBD1 might be the D (5 bases). Per germline, CDR1 SGHAT and CDR2 FQNNGV. Trimming left V 3 bases short and J 3 bases short, with 8 bases between. The CDR3 contains 14 residues. For the CDR3, the DNA is TGTGCCAGCAGCTTCGGACACTACACCGGGGAGCTGTTTTTT. Its translation is CASSFGHYTGELFF.

This sequence joins TRBV3-1 (or the pseudogene TRBV3-2) and TRBJ1-6; 7 bases match TRBD1. The junction had 3 bases not matched to a gene; V was cut back by 2 bases and J by 11 bases. CDR3 length: 13 amino acids. Germline V gene data show CDR1 as LGHDT and CDR2 as YNNKEL (reference sequence). CDR3 DNA sequence: TGTGCCAGCAGCCAAAACAGGGGAACACCCCTCCACTTT. Protein: CASSQNRGTPLHF.

The chain links TRBV5-1 to TRBJ2-7; 9 bases fit TRBD2. Per the germline V gene, CDR1 is SGHRS and CDR2 is YFSETQ. The length of the CDR3 is 15 residues. After removal of 4 bases from V and 2 bases from J, the junction contained 7 bases not matched to a gene. The CDR3 sequence is CASSLLAGRTYEQYF. The CDR3 DNA sequence: TGCGCCAGCAGCCTACTAGCGGGTCGAACCTACGAGCAGTACTTC.

The J gene is TRBJ1-5, the V gene TRBV4-1, with D possibly TRBD1 on 6 matching bases. The CDR3 is 17 residues long. V was pared by 1 base and J by 2 bases, with 15 bases between. Per the germline V gene, CDR1 is MGHRA and CDR2 is YSYEKL. CDR3 loop: CASSQVAAGERNQPQHF. The CDR3 nucleotides read TGCGCCAGCAGCCAAGTTGCGGCAGGGGAACGCAATCAGCCCCAGCATTTT.

J is TRBJ2-7 and V is TRBV6-2 or TRBV6-3, with 9 bases aligning to TRBD1. The V gene's germline CDR1 is MNHEY and CDR2 SVGEGT. The CDR3 covers 16 residues. J lost 1 base, V lost 2 bases, and 6 bases had no gene match. DNA for the CDR3: TGTGCCAGCAGTTACAGGGTTGGACAGGGGTCCTACGAGCAGTACTTC. It translates to CASSYRVGQGSYEQYF.

The chain carries TRBV29-1 and TRBJ2-2; 7 bases fit TRBD1. Germline CDR1 and CDR2: SQVTM and ANQGSEA. This CDR3 has 13 amino acids. V shed 8 bases, J shed 1 base, and the junction held 4 bases outside the gene matches. The CDR3 spells CSTGQQNTGELFF. CDR3 DNA sequence: TGCAGCACGGGACAGCAGAACACCGGGGAGCTGTTTTTT.

Written as DNA, the CDR3 is TGTGCCACCAGCGGGGGACAGGGGGGAAACACCATATATTTT. As protein: CATSGGQGGNTIYF. The V gene is TRBV15, the J gene TRBJ1-3; 10 bases agree with TRBD1. Germline loops: CDR1 LNHNV, CDR2 YYDKDF (reference sequence). The CDR3 sequence is 14 residues long. The ends lost 5 bases at V and 4 bases at J; junction bases unmatched: 2.

The chain carries TRBV9 and TRBJ2-1, with 11 nucleotides matching TRBD2. V was pared by 3 bases and J by 7 bases, with 9 bases of the junction left unmatched. There are 16 residues in the CDR3. Germline assignment: CDR1 SGDLS and CDR2 YYNGEE. CDR3 DNA: TGTGCCAGCAGCGCCGTACTAGCGGGGGCGGGGAATGAGCAGTTCTTC. Translating it yields CASSAVLAGAGNEQFF.

The V and J genes are TRBV11-2 and TRBJ1-2, with D perhaps matching TRBD1 (6 bases). Trimming left V 1 base short and J 4 bases short, with 13 bases between. Germline-derived CDR1 and CDR2 are SGHAT and FQNNGV. The CDR3 is 15 residues long. CDR3 sequence (DNA): TGTGCCAGCAGCTTAGGCGGGGGGGCAGGCTATGGCTACACCTTC. Translation gives CASSLGGGAGYGYTF. Using reference TRBV11-2 and TRBJ1-2 for the parts outside the CDR3, the full variable domain is EAGVAQSPRYKIIEKRQSVAFWCNPISGHATLYWYQQILGQGPKLLIQFQNNGVVDDSQLPKDRFSAERLKGVDSTLKIQPAKLEDSAVYLCASSLGGGAGYGYTFGSGTRLTVV.

V gene TRBV7-9 combines with J gene TRBJ2-1; D is unresolved. Per the germline V gene, CDR1 is SEHNR and CDR2 is FQNEAQ (reference sequence). The CDR3 totals 15 residues. V lost 6 bases, J lost 3 bases, and 15 bases lay in between. CDR3 bases: TGTGCCAGCAGTCCACAAACGGCAGGCTACAATGAGCAGTTCTTC. The encoded protein is CASSPQTAGYNEQFF.

This chain connects TRBV5-4 to TRBJ1-6, with 8 bases lining up with TRBD1. V was clipped by 4 bases and J by 7 bases; unmatched bases: 7. The CDR3 contains 15 residues. Germline CDR1 is SGHNT and CDR2 is YYREEE (reference sequence). This CDR3 reads CASSIGQGPNSPLHF. In nucleotides, the CDR3 is TGTGCCAGCAGCATCGGACAGGGACCCAATTCACCCCTCCACTTT.

The chain links TRBV2 to TRBJ1-2, with unresolved D. The CDR3 spans 16 residues. The V gene lost 3 bases and the J gene lost 4 bases, with 18 bases spanning the gap. Germline lookup yields CDR1 SNHLY and CDR2 FYNNEI. The CDR3 region is CASSEDDYGSFYGYTF. The CDR3 DNA reads TGTGCCAGCAGTGAGGACGACTACGGATCCTTCTATGGCTACACCTTC.

The chain employs TRBV5-3 and TRBJ1-6, with 7 bases matching TRBD1. TRBV5-3 is placed among ORFs of uncertain function. With V trimmed by 4 bases and J by 0 bases, 13 bases remained unmatched. CDR3 size: 19 residues. In DNA, the CDR3 is TGTGCCAGAAGCCCCCTCACAGGGGCGCCTAGCTCCTATAATTCACCCCTCCACTTT. Translation: CARSPLTGAPSSYNSPLHF.

This clone occurred once. This chain links TRBV18 with TRBJ2-1; 7 bases map to TRBD1. This CDR3 has 14 residues. CDR1 is KGHSH and CDR2 is LQKENI in the germline V gene. Trimming took 5 bases from V and 6 from J; bases not matched to a gene: 7. CDR3 coding DNA: TGTGCCAGCTCAGGGACAGAGAATCTCAATGAGCAGTTCTTC. Translation gives CASSGTENLNEQFF.

This chain connects TRBV2 to TRBJ1-5; D not certain. With 1 base removed from V and 3 bases from J, the gap between germline ends came to 16 bases. Germline assignment: CDR1 SNHLY and CDR2 FYNNEI. CDR3 length: 17 residues. CDR3 residues: CASSEGAVVRFNQPQHF. As DNA, the CDR3 is TGTGCCAGCAGTGAAGGGGCAGTGGTCAGGTTCAATCAGCCCCAGCATTTT.